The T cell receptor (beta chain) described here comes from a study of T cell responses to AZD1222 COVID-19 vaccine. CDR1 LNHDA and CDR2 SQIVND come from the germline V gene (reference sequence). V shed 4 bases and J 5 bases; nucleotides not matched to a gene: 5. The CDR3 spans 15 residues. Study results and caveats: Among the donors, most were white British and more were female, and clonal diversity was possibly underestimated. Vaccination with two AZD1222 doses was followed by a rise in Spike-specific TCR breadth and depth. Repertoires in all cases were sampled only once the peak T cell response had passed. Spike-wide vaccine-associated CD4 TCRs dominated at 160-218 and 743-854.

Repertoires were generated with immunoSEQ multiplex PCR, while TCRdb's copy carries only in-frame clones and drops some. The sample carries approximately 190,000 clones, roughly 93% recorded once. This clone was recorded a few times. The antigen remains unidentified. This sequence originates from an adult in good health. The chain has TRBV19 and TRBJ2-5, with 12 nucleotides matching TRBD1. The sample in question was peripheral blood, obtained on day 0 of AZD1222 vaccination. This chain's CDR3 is CASSTGTGGGETQYF. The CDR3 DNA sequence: TGTGCCAGTAGTACCGGGACAGGGGGCGGCGAGACCCAGTACTTC.